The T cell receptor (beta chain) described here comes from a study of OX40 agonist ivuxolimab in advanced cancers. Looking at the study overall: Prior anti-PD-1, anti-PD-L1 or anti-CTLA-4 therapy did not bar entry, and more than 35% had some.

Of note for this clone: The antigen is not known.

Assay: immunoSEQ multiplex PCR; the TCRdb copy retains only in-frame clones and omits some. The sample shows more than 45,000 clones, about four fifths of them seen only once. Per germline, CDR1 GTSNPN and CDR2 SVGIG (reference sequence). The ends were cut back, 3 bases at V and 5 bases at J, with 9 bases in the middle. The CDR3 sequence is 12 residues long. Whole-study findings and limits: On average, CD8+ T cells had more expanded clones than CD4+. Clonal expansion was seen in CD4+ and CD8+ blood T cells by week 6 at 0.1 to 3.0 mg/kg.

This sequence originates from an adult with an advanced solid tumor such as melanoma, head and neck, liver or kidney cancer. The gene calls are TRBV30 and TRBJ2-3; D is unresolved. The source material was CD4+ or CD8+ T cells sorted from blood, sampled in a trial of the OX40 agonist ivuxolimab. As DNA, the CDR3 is TGTGCCTGGAGCCCTCAAATAGATACGCAGTATTTT. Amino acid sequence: CAWSPQIDTQYF. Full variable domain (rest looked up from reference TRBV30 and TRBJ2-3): SQTIHQWPATLVQPVGSPLSLECTVEGTSNPNLYWYRQAAGRGLQLLFYSVGIGQISSEVPQNLSASRPQDRQFILSSKKLLLSDSGFYLCAWSPQIDTQYFGPGTRLTVL.